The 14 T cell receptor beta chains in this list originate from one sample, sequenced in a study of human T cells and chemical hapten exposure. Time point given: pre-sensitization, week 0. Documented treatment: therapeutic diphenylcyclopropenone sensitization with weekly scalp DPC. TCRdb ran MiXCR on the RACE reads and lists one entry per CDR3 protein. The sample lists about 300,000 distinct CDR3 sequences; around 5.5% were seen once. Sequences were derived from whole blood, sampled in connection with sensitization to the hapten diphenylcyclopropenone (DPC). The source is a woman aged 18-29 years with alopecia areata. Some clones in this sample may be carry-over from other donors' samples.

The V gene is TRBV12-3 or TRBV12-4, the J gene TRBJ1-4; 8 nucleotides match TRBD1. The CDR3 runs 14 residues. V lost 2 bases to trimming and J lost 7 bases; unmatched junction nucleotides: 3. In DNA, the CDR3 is TGTGCCAGCAGTTTACGACAGGGGCTTGAAAAACTGTTTTTT. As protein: CASSLRQGLEKLFF.

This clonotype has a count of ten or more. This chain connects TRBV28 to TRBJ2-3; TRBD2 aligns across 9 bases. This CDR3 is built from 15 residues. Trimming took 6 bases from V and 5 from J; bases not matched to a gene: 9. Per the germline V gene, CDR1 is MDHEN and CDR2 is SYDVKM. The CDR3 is CASRSLAGVGDTQYF. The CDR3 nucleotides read TGTGCCAGCAGGAGCTTAGCGGGGGTAGGAGATACGCAGTATTTT.

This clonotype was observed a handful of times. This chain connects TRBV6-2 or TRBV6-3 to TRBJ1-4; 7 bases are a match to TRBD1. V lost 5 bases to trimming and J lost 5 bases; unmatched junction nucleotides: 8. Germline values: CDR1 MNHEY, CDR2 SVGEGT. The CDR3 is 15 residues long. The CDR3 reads CASSPGQTRNEKLFF. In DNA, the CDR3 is TGTGCCAGCAGTCCGGGACAGACGCGGAATGAAAAACTGTTTTTT.

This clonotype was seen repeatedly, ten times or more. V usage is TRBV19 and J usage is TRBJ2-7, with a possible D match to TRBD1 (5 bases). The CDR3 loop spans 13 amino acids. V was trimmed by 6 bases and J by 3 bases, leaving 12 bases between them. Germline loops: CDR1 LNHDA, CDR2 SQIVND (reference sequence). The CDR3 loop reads CASSPRVGYEQYF. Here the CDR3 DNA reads TGTGCCAGTAGCCCCAGGGTAGGCTACGAGCAGTACTTC. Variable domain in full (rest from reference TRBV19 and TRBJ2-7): DGGITQSPKYLFRKEGQNVTLSCEQNLNHDAMYWYRQDPGQGLRLIYYSQIVNDFQKGDIAEGYSVSREKKESFPLTVTSAQKNPTAFYLCASSPRVGYEQYFGPGTRLTVT.

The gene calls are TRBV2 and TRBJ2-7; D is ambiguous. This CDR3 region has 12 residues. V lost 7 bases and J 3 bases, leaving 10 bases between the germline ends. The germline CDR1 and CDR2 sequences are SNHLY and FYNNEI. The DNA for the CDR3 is TGTGCCAGCAAAGGTAGAGACTACGAGCAGTACTTC. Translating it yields CASKGRDYEQYF.

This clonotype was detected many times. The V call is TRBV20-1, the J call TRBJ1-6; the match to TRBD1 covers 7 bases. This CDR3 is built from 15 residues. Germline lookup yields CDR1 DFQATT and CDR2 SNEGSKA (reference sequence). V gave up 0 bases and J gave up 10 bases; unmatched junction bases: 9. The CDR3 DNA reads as TGCAGTGCTAGAGATCCGTTGCAGGGGGGGTCACCCCTCCACTTT. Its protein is CSARDPLQGGSPLHF.

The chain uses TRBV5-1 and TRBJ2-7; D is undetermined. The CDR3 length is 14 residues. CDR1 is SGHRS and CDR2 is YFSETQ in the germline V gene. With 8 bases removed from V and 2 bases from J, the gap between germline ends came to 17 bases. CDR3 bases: TGCGCCAGTGCAGGTGACAAACCCACCTACGAGCAGTACTTC. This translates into CASAGDKPTYEQYF.

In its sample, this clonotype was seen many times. The CDR3 DNA is TGTGCCAGCAGTCCGCGGGACGGGAATCAGCCCCAGCATTTT. It encodes CASSPRDGNQPQHF. The V call is TRBV27, the J call TRBJ1-5, with D perhaps TRBD1 (5 bases). The CDR3 length is 14 residues. Germline values: CDR1 MNHEY, CDR2 SMNVEV (reference sequence). Trimming cost V 5 bases and J 4 bases, with 12 bases left between them.

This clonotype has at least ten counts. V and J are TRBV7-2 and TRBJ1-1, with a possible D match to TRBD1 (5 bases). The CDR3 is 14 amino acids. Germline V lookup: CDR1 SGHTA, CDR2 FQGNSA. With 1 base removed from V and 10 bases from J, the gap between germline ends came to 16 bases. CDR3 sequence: CASSLGIMAGPAFF. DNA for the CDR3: TGTGCCAGCAGCTTAGGGATCATGGCGGGACCAGCTTTCTTT.

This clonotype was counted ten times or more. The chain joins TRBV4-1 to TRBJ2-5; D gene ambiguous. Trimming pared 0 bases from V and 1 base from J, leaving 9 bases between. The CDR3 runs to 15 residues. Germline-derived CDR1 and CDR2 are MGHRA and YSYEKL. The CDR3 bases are TGCGCCAGCAGCCAAGAACCAGGATTCCAAGAGACCCAGTACTTC. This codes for CASSQEPGFQETQYF.

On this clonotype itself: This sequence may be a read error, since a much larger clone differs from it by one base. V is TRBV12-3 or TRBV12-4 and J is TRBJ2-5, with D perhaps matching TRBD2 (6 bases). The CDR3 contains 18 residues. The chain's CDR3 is CAISPGAPGLGKQETQYF. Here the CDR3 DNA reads TGTGCCATCAGTCCGGGTGCCCCGGGACTTGGGAAACAAGAGACCCAGTACTTC.

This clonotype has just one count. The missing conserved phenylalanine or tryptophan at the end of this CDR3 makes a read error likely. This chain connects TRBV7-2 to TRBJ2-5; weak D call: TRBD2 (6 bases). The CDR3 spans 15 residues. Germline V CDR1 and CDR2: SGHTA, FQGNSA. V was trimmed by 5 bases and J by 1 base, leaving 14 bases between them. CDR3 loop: CASSGGRGTQETQYY. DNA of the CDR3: TGTGCCAGCAGCGGTGGGCGGGGCACCCAAGAGACCCAGTACTAC.

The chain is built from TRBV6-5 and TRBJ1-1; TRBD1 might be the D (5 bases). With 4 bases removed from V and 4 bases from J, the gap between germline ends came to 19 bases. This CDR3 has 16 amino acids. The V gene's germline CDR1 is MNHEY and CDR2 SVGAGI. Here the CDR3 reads CASSSGPRGGSTEAFF. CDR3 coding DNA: TGTGCCAGCAGTTCCGGGCCTAGGGGCGGTAGCACTGAAGCTTTCTTT.

For the CDR3, the DNA is TGTGCCAGAAGACGAGCCGACAGGACAGTCGATGAGCAGTTCTTC. Its translation is CARRRADRTVDEQFF. The chain is built from TRBV2 and TRBJ2-1, with D perhaps TRBD1 (6 bases). The CDR3 extends over 15 amino acids. The germline V gene has CDR1 SNHLY and CDR2 FYNNEI. V lost 9 bases, J lost 8 bases, and 23 bases lay in between.